This T cell receptor (beta chain) was identified in a study of OX40 agonist ivuxolimab in advanced cancers. Overall study context: Dosing consisted of intravenous ivuxolimab at 0.01 to 10 mg/kg every 2 weeks. Findings and limits, study-wide: Among the lowest peripheral clonal expansion occurred in 0.1-3.0 mg/kg partial responders. Relative to CD4+ cells, CD8+ T cells on average had more expanded clones.

Only in-frame clones appear in the TCRdb table, and some are missing; sequencing was by immunoSEQ multiplex PCR. The data show tens of thousands of clones, with 70% to 90% seen just once and around 0.99% held by the top ten. Turning to this clone: The antigen is undetermined.

The germline V gene has CDR1 MDHEN and CDR2 SYDVKM. V was pared by 7 bases and J by 3 bases, with 18 bases between. The CDR3 totals 16 residues. This clonotype was sampled from an adult with an advanced solid tumor such as melanoma, head and neck, liver or kidney cancer. The sample was CD4+ or CD8+ T cells sorted from blood, taken in a trial of the OX40 agonist ivuxolimab. The rearrangement joins TRBV28 to TRBJ2-2, with D perhaps matching TRBD1 (8 bases). CDR3: CASKSGQGGYTGELFF. The DNA for the CDR3 is TGTGCCAGCAAATCCGGACAGGGAGGGTACACCGGGGAGCTGTTTTTT.